This TCR beta chain comes out of a study of blood T cell repertoires in COVID-19 (dated by TCRdb to 2020 to 2022). Describing the broader study: Collaborator samples came from the United States, Italy and Spain and covered acute and convalescent phases of COVID-19. The prospective study material was composed of cDNA or gDNA derived from T cells, B-cell-depleted T cells, or PBMCs. Deeply sampled blood TCRbeta repertoires from subjects exposed to, actively infected with, or recovered from COVID-19 were included in the dataset. A freely available public database, intended as a resource for researchers studying the immune response to SARS-CoV-2, is where the repertoires were released. Samples were obtained from the ongoing ImmuneRACE study (first 160 participants) and from about 1,300 subjects provided by 6 global collaborators. The sample metadata nearly always contained a de-identified subject ID, COVID-19 status, age in years and sex. Where available, HLA class I and class II types were obtained from metadata supplied by the sample provider rather than from assay-based typing. Findings and caveats that apply to the study as a whole: The quantity of clinical and demographic metadata differed by source and by participant and was supplied without curation.

As concerns this clone: Its antigen remains unidentified. Base qualities were left out, and no much larger clone turns up one base away.

TCRbeta CDR3 regions were amplified from genomic DNA by means of the immunoSEQ Assay, a bias-controlled multiplex PCR. The published analysis was carried out like this. The number of nucleated cells in each sample was estimated by amplification of reference gene primers within the assay. To quantify the absolute abundance of each unique TCRbeta CDR3 rearrangement, sequence reads were collapsed and filtered. For each sample, productive Simpson clonality was calculated by taking the square root of Simpson's diversity index across productive rearrangements. In TCRdb, the immuneACCESS table is reduced to in-frame sequences with V and J assigned. These tables do not hold every clone; where another copy was compared, an unresolved V gene accounts for under half, and the others remain unexplained. V and J calls and clone size are copied from that table; D and trimming were computed from the DNA. The sample table contains more than 350,000 clones; only one count was recorded for around 89% of them. The ten largest clones take up around 3% of the sample.

In Seattle, one collaborating source enrolled patients while the infection was active and tracked those patients longitudinally over the course of disease. Each collaborating institution followed its own protocols to collect whole blood in K2EDTA tubes. Collaborator samples were shipped for TCRbeta analysis as frozen whole blood, isolated PBMCs, or DNA extracted from either sample type. Sequences were obtained from peripheral blood. The sequence was obtained from a woman under 40 with COVID-19, enrolled during active disease.

The bases are TGTGCCAGTAGCCCCGGCTATACAGCGGGTTATAGCAATCAGCCCCAGCATTTT. Its amino acids are CASSPGYTAGYSNQPQHF. The chain couples TRBV19 to TRBJ1-5, with no confidently assigned D gene. From the germline V gene (reference sequence), CDR1 is LNHDA and CDR2 is SQIVND. V is pared back by 6 bases and J by 0 bases, with 21 bases lying between the germline termini. The CDR3, from cysteine to phenylalanine, totals 18 residues. Only the CDR3 part of the read is kept: 54 bases, read in frame from the first base.